This T cell receptor beta chain was sequenced during a study of T cell repertoires in cytomegalovirus infection. Looking at the study overall: Indications of both CMV infection and matching HLA type were provided by public TCR beta signatures. Study observations and caveats: CMV-specific HLA-C-restricted TCR beta clonotypes dominated the ex vivo response.

To note about this clonotype: Antigen: not known.

Germline values: CDR1 SNHLY, CDR2 FYNNEI. This CDR3 contains 11 residues. The ends were cut back, 10 bases at V and 3 bases at J, with 7 bases in the middle. Each CDR3 protein gets one entry after TCRdb re-called the reads with MiXCR. The data show under 850,000 distinct CDR3 sequences, roughly 36% seen once. The chain recombines TRBV2 with TRBJ2-1; tentatively, D is TRBD1 (5 bases). What was sequenced was PBMCs. The receptor was derived from a human donor in good health (CMV status not recorded). Some clones in this sample may be carry-over from other donors' samples. CDR3 loop: CANQGYNEQFF. CDR3 nucleotides: TGTGCCAATCAGGGCTACAATGAGCAGTTCTTC.